This T cell receptor (beta chain) appears in the sequencing data of a study of blood T cell repertoires in COVID-19. Study-wide background: The United States, Italy and Spain supplied acute and convalescent COVID-19 samples. From T cells, B-cell-depleted T cells, or PBMCs came the material, which was cDNA or gDNA.

This clone occurred once. Germline values: CDR1 SGHNT, CDR2 YENEEA. The CDR3 runs 16 residues. The ends were cut back, 1 base at V and 0 bases at J, with 11 bases in the middle. In the authors' methods: Amplifying reference gene primers gave estimates of nucleated cell counts. Produced via immunoSEQ multiplex PCR; TCRdb's table is partial and in-frame only. V and J calls and clone size are given by that table; D and trimming were obtained from the DNA. The sample includes fewer than 200,000 clones, about 85% of them seen just once. The receptor comes from a man aged 55 to 70 who had recovered from COVID-19. The chain combines TRBV11-3 with TRBJ2-3; D is undetermined. The specimen sequenced was peripheral blood. The CDR3 protein is CASSLGAYKSTDTQYF. DNA for the CDR3: TGTGCCAGCAGCTTAGGCGCCTATAAAAGCACAGATACGCAGTATTTT.